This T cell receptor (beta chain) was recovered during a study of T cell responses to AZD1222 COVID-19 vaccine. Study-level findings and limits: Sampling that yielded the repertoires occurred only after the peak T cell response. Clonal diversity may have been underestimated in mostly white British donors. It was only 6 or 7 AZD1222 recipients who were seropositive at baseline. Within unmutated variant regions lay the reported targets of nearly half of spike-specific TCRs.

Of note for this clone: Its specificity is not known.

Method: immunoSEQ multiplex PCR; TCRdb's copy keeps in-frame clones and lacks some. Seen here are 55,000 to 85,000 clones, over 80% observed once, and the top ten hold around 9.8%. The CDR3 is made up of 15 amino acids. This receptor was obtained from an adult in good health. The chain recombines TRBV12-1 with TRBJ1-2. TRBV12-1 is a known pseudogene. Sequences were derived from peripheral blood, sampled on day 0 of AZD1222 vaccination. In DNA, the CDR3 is TGTGCCAGCAGCTTACGGTCGGAACCTAACTATGGCTACACCTTC. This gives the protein CASSLRSEPNYGYTF.